The present T cell receptor (beta chain) was sequenced within a study of T cell responses to AZD1222 COVID-19 vaccine. A word on this clone: Its antigen remains unknown.

General study points: There were repertoire samples only from the period after the peak T cell response. White British donors predominated, females outnumbered males, and clonal diversity was possibly underestimated.

The CDR3 length is 11 residues. Trimming cost V 2 bases and J 14 bases; bases outside gene matches: 4. Germline CDR1 and CDR2: MNHEY and SVGAGI. The data were produced by immunoSEQ multiplex PCR, yet TCRdb's version contains in-frame clones alone and is incomplete. Counted here are 100,000 to 130,000 clones, nearly 90% occurring once; the ten biggest clones make up around 4.9%. Second-dose intervals of approximately 4 or approximately 12 weeks were pooled. Sample: peripheral blood, taken 28 days after the second AZD1222 dose. This clonotype was sampled from an adult who received the AZD1222 COVID-19 vaccine. The chain couples TRBV6-5 to TRBJ2-3, with 7 positions matching TRBD1. The CDR3, as DNA: TGTGCCAGCAGTTACAGGGGGCGCGTGTATTTT. This translates into CASSYRGRVYF.